The 14 T cell receptor beta chains listed next were all sequenced from one sample in a study of blood T cells in healthy people across ages. A sample-barcoded 5' primer and a J-beta primer mix were used in a second PCR of about 6 to 11 cycles. TCRdb re-called the 5' RACE reads through MiXCR, storing one row per CDR3 protein. The profile shows about 1.8 million distinct CDR3 sequences, roughly 50% of them singletons. Sequencing input: blood. The receptors here all came from a woman between 40 and 55 years old in good health.

This chain uses TRBV29-1 with TRBJ1-2; perhaps TRBD1 as D (5 bases). V dropped 4 bases and J dropped 4 bases, with 16 bases sitting between them. The CDR3 runs to 14 residues. The V gene's germline CDR1 is SQVTM and CDR2 ANQGSEA. The DNA for the CDR3 is TGCAGCGTTGGCGGCCAGGGCGTCGGCTATGGCTACACCTTC. Amino acids: CSVGGQGVGYGYTF.

The V gene is TRBV29-1, the J gene TRBJ2-1; TRBD2 aligns across 7 bases. The CDR3 covers 16 residues. Germline V gene sequence: CDR1 SQVTM, CDR2 ANQGSEA. Trimming removed 5 bases from V and 6 bases from J; junction bases left unmatched: 16. CDR3 bases: TGCAGCGTTCGACTTGGGAGGACTAGTACGGGCAATGAGCAGTTCTTC. It codes for CSVRLGRTSTGNEQFF.

This clonotype has only a few counts. The gene calls are TRBV12-3 or TRBV12-4 and TRBJ2-1, with D unresolved. V lost 5 bases and J lost 0, with 11 bases in between. The CDR3 totals 15 residues. The CDR3 spells CASSHLGTSYNEQFF. CDR3 nucleotide sequence: TGTGCCAGCAGTCACCTGGGCACCTCCTACAATGAGCAGTTCTTC.

In its sample, this clonotype was seen a few times. The junction shows a germline mismatch at one end, possibly a read error. The chain recombines TRBV4-1 with TRBJ2-4; D is possibly TRBD1 or TRBD2 (7 bases each). Near its end, the DNA agrees better with TRBJ2-7, so the J call may be wrong. This CDR3 is 14 amino acids long. The V gene's germline CDR1 is MGHRA and CDR2 YSYEKL. The CDR3 DNA follows: TGCGCCAGCAACCAAGCCTCAGGGGGGGACGAGCAGTACTTC. Translated: CASNQASGGDEQYF.

The sample holds a few counts of this clonotype. The chain couples TRBV5-1 to TRBJ1-2, with D hard to call. This CDR3 is built from 14 residues. V lost 0 bases and J 8 bases, leaving 14 bases between the germline ends. Germline loops: CDR1 SGHRS, CDR2 YFSETQ. The CDR3 reads CASSLVPEGGGYTF. CDR3 nucleotide sequence: TGCGCCAGCAGCTTGGTGCCAGAAGGAGGGGGCTACACCTTC.

The chain is built from TRBV7-3 and TRBJ2-3; D gene unclear. The V end lost 1 base, the J end lost 4 bases, and 6 bases lay between the germline ends. Germline-derived CDR1 and CDR2 are SGHTA and FQGTGA. The CDR3 extends over 13 amino acids. The CDR3 protein is CASSLSFSDTQYF. Here the CDR3 DNA reads TGTGCCAGCAGCTTAAGCTTTTCAGATACGCAGTATTTT.

The gene calls are TRBV7-2 and TRBJ2-3, with D perhaps TRBD2 (6 bases). The V end was cut by 4 bases, the J end by 6 bases, with 20 bases between. This CDR3 is 16 amino acids long. Germline CDR1 reads SGHTA; CDR2 reads FQGNSA. The CDR3 DNA is TGTGCCAGCAGCTCCTCGCGGGAAGCGACTACGGATACGCAGTATTTT. It specifies CASSSSREATTDTQYF. Together with reference TRBV7-2 and TRBJ2-3, the CDR3 gives the full variable domain: GAGVSQSPSNKVTEKGKDVELRCDPISGHTALYWYRQSLGQGLEFLIYFQGNSAPDKSGLPSDRFSAERTGGSVSTLTIQRTQQEDSAVYLCASSSSREATTDTQYFGPGTRLTVL.

This clonotype has at least ten counts. V and J are TRBV5-1 and TRBJ2-7; D is tentatively TRBD1 or TRBD2 (6 bases each). Germline lookup yields CDR1 SGHRS and CDR2 YFSETQ. The V and J ends lost 2 bases and 1 base respectively, with 16 bases between them. This CDR3 is built from 16 residues. The CDR3, as DNA: TGCGCCAGCAGCTTTACGCCCGGGGGCGGTTCCTACGAGCAGTACTTC. Residues: CASSFTPGGGSYEQYF.

This clonotype showed up just once. The chain employs TRBV19 and TRBJ1-1, with unresolved D. The V end lost 4 bases, the J end lost 7 bases, and 10 bases lay between the germline ends. The CDR3 runs 12 residues. Germline V gene lookup returns CDR1 LNHDA and CDR2 SQIVND (reference sequence). The DNA of the CDR3 is TGTGCCAGTAGTAGAAACGCCCTTGAAGCTTTCTTT. Its translation is CASSRNALEAFF.

This clonotype was seen once. The chain carries TRBV28 and TRBJ2-1; 9 bases match TRBD1. Per germline, CDR1 MDHEN and CDR2 SYDVKM. With V trimmed by 2 bases and J by 9 bases, 8 bases remained unmatched. CDR3 length equals 15 residues. CDR3 loop: CASSLPDRGLGEQFF. The CDR3 DNA reads as TGTGCCAGCAGTTTACCCGACAGGGGGTTGGGTGAGCAGTTCTTC.

This chain links TRBV20-1 with TRBJ1-2, with 8 bases fitting TRBD1. V lost 6 bases and J lost 3; bases outside the gene matches: 9. This CDR3 is built from 14 residues. CDR1 DFQATT and CDR2 SNEGSKA come from the germline V gene (reference sequence). For the CDR3, the DNA is TGCAGTGCCCCCGGGACAGGCGTGCACTATGGCTACACCTTC. Encoded protein: CSAPGTGVHYGYTF.

The chain carries TRBV20-1 and TRBJ1-2; D call uncertain. V was trimmed by 3 bases and J by 4 bases, leaving 12 bases between them. The CDR3 is 13 amino acids. The V gene's germline CDR1 is DFQATT and CDR2 SNEGSKA (reference sequence). In DNA, the CDR3 is TGCAGTGCTAGGGCCGACTGCAGCTATGGCTACACCTTC. Translation: CSARADCSYGYTF.

This rearrangement joins TRBV11-2 to TRBJ2-6; the D is unclear. The germline V gene has CDR1 SGHAT and CDR2 FQNNGV. The CDR3 is made up of 17 amino acids. The ends were cut back, 5 bases at V and 1 base at J, with 15 bases in the middle. CDR3 in amino acids: CASSPRARISGANVLTF. Here the CDR3 DNA reads TGTGCCAGCAGCCCCCGTGCGCGGATATCTGGGGCCAACGTCCTGACTTTC.

CDR3 nucleotide sequence: TGTGCCAGCAGGGAACTAGCGGGGGGACACAGTGGGACCCAGTACTTC. Translating gives CASRELAGGHSGTQYF. The genes are TRBV28 and TRBJ2-5, with 12 bases matching TRBD2. The germline V gene has CDR1 MDHEN and CDR2 SYDVKM. The V segment lost 6 bases and the J segment 7 bases; nucleotides outside the gene matches: 12. CDR3 size: 16 residues.